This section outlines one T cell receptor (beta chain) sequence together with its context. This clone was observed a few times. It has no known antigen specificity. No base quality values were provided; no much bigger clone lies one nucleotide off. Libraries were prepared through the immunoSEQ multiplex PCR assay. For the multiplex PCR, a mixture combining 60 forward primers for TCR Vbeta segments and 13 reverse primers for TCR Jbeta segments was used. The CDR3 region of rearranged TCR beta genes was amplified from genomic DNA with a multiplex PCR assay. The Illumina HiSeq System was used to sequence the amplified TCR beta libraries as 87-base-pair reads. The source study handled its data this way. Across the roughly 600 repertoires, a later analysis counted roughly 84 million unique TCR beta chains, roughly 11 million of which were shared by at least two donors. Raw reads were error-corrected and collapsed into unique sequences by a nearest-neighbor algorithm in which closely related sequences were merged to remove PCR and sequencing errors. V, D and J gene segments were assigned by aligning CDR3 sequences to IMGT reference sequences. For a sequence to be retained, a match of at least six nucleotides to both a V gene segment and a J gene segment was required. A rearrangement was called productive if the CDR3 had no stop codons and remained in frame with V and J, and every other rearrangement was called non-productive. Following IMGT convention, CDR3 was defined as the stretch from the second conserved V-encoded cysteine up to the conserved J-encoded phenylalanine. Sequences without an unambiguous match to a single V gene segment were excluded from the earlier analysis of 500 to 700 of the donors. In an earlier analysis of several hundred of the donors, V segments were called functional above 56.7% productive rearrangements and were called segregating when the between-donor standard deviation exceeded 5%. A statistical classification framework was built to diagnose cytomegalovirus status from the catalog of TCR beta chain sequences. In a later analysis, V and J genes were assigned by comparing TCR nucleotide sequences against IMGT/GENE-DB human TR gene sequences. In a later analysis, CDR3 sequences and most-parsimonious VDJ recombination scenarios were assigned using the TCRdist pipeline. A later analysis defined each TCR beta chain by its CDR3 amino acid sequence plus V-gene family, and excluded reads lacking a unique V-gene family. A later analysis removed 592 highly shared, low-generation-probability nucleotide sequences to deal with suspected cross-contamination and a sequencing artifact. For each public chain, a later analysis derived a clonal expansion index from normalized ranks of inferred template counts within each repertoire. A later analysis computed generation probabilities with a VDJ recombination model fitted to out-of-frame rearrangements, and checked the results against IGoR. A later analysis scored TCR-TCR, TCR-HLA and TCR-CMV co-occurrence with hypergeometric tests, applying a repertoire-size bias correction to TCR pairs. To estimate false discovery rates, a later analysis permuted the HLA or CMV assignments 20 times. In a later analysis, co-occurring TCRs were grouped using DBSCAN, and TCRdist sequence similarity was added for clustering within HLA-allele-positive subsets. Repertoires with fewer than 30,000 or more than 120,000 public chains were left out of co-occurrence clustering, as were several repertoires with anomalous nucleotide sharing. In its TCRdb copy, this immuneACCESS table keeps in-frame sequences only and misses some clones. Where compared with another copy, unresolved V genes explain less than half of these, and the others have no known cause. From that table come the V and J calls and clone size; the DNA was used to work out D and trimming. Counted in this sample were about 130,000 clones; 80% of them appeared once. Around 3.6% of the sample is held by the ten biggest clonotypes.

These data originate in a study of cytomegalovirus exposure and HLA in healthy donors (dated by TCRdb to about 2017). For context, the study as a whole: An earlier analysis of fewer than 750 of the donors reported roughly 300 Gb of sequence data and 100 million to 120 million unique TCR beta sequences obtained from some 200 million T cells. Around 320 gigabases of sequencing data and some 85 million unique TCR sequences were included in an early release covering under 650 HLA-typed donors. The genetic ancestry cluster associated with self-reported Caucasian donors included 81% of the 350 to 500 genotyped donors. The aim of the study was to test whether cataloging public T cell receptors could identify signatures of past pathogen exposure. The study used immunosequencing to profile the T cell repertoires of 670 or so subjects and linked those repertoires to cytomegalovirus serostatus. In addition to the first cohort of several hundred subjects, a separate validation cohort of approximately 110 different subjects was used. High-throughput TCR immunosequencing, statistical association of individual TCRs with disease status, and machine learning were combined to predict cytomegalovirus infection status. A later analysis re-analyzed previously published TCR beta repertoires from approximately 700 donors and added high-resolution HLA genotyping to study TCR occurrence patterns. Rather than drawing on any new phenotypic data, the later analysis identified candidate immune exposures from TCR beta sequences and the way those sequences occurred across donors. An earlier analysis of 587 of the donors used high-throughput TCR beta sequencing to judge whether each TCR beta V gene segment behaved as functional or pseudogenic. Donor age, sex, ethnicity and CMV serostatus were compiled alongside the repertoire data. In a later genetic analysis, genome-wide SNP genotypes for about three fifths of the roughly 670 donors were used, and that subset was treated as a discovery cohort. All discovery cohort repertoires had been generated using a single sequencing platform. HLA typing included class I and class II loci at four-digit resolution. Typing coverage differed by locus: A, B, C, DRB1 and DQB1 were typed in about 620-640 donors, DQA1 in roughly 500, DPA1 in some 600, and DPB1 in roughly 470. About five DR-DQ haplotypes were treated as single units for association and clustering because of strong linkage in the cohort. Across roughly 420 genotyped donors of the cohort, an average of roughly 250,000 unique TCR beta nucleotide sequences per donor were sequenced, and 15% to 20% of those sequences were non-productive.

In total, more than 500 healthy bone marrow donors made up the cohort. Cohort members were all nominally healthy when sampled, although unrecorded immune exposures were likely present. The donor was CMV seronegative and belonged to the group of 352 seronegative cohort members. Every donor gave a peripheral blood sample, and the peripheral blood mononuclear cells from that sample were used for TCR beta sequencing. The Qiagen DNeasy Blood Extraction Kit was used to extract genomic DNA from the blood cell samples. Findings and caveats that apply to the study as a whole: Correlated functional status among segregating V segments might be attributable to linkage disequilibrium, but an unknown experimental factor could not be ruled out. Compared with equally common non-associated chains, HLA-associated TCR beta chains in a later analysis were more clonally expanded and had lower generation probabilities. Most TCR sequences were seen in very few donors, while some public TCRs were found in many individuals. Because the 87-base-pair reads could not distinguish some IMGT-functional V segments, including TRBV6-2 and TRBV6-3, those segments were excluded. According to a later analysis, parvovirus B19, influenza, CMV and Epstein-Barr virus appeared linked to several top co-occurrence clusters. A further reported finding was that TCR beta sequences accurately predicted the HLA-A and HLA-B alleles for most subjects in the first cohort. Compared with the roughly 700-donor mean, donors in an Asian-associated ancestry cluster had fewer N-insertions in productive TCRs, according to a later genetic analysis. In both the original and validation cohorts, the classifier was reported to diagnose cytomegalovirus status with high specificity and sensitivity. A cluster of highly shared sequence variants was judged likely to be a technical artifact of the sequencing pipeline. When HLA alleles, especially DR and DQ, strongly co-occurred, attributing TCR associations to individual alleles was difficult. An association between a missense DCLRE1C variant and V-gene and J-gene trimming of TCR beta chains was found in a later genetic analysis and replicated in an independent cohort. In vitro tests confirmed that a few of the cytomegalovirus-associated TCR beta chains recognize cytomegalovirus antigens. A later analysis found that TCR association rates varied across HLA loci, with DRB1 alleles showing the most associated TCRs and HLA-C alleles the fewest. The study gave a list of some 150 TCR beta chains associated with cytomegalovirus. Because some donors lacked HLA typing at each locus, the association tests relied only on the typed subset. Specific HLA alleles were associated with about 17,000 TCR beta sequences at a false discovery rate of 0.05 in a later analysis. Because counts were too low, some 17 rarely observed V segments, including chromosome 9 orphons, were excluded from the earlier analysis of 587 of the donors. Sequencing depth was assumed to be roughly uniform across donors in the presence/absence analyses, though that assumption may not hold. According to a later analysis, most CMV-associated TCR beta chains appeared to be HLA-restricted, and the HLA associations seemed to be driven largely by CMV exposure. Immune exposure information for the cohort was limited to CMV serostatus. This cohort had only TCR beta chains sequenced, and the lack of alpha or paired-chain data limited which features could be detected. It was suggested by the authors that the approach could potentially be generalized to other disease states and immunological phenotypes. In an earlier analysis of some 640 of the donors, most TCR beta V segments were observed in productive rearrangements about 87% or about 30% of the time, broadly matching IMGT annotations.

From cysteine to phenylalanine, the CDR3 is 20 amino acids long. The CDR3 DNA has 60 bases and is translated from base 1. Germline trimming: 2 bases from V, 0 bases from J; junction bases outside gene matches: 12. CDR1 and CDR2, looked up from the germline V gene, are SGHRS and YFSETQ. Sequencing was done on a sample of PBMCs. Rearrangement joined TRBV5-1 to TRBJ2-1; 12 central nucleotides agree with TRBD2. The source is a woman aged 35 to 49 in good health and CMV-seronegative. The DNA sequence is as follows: TGCGCCAGCAGCTTTGTCCCCGGGACTAGCGGGTACCTCTCCTACAATGAGCAGTTCTTC. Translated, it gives CASSFVPGTSGYLSYNEQFF.